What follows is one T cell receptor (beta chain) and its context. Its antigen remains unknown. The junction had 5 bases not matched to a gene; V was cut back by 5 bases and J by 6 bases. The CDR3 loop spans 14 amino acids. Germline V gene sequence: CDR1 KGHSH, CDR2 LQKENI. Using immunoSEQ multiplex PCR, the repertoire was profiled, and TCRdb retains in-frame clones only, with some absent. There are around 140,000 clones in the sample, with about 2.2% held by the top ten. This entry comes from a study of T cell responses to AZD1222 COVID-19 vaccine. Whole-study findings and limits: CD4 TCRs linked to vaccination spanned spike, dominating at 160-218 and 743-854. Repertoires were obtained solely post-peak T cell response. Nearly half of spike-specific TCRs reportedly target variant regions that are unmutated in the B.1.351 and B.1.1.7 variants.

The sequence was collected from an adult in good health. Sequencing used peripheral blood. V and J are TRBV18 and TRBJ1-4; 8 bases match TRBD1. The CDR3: CASSFQGADEKLFF. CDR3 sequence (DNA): TGTGCCAGCTCATTTCAGGGGGCAGATGAAAAACTGTTTTTT.